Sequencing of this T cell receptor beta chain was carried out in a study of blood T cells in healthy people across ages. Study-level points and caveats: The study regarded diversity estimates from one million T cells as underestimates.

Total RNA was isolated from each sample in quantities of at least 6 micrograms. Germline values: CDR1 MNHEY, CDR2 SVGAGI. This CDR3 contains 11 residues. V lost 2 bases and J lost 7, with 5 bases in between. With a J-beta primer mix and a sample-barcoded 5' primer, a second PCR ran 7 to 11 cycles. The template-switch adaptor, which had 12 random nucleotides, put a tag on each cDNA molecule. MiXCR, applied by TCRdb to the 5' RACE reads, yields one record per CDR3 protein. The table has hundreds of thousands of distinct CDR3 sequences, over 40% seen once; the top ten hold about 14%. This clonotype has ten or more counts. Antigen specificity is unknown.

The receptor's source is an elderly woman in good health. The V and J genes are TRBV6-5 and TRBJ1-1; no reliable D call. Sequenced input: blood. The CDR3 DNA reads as TGTGCCAGCAGTTACGGAGGTGAAGCTTTCTTT. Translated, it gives CASSYGGEAFF.